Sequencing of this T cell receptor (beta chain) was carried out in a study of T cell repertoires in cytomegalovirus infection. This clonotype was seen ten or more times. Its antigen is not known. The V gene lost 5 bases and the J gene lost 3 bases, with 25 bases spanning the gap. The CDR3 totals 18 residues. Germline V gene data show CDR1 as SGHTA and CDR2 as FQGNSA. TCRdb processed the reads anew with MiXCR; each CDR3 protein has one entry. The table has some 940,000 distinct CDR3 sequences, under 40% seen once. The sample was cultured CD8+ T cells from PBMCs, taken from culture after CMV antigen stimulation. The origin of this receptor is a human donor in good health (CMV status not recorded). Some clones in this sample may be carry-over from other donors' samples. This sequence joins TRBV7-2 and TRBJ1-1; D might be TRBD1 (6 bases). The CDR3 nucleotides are TGTGCCAGCAGCATAGGTGTCTCGGGACACCTCCCTCACACTGAAGCTTTCTTT. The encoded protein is CASSIGVSGHLPHTEAFF.